These 17 T cell receptor beta chains came from one sample sequenced in a study of response to subunit inactivated influenza vaccine. TCRdb processed the RT-PCR reads anew with MiXCR; each CDR3 protein has one entry. The data contain about 780,000 distinct CDR3 sequences, around 20% of them singletons. Sequenced material: PBMCs from blood, taken around 5 days after vaccination. These receptors originate from a man aged 45-65 years who received an inactivated influenza vaccine.

The V and J genes are TRBV20-1 and TRBJ2-3; D not certain. CDR1 and CDR2 from the germline V gene are DFQATT and SNEGSKA (reference sequence). With 6 bases removed from V and 0 bases from J, the gap between germline ends came to 7 bases. The CDR3 consists of 12 residues. The CDR3 region is CSAHSSTDTQYF. CDR3 DNA sequence: TGCAGTGCCCACTCTAGCACAGATACGCAGTATTTT.

This chain connects TRBV7-9 to TRBJ1-4; D is uncertain. Per the germline V gene, CDR1 is SEHNR and CDR2 is FQNEAQ (reference sequence). V was cut by 11 bases and J by 5 bases, with 18 bases left in between. The CDR3 covers 14 residues. DNA of the CDR3: TGTGCCTTCCCGGCCCGGAGCCACAATGAAAAACTGTTTTTT. It specifies CAFPARSHNEKLFF.

In its sample, this clonotype was seen a few times. This chain joins TRBV5-1 and TRBJ2-5, with 9 bases fitting TRBD1. V shed 4 bases, J shed 3 bases, and the junction held 4 bases outside the gene matches. The CDR3 runs 14 residues. Germline-derived CDR1 and CDR2 are SGHRS and YFSETQ. The CDR3 loop is CASSQRDREETQYF. CDR3 nucleotide sequence: TGCGCCAGCAGCCAAAGGGACAGGGAAGAGACCCAGTACTTC.

This clonotype was observed a few times. The chain carries TRBV12-3 or TRBV12-4 and TRBJ2-1, with 13 bases lining up with TRBD2. Trimming removed 6 bases from V and 12 bases from J; junction bases left unmatched: 8. This CDR3 is 14 amino acids long. The CDR3 loop reads CASRWTSGGISQFF. The CDR3, as DNA: TGTGCCAGCAGATGGACTAGCGGGGGAATTTCGCAGTTCTTC.

This clonotype was seen a handful of times. This chain links TRBV11-2 with TRBJ2-5; the D is unclear. V was cut by 1 base and J by 0 bases, with 15 bases left in between. The CDR3 is 17 amino acids. Germline CDR1 SGHAT, CDR2 FQNNGV. The CDR3: CASSLGSISLYQETQYF. CDR3 bases: TGTGCCAGCAGCTTAGGGTCAATCTCTCTTTACCAAGAGACCCAGTACTTC.

The CDR3 region has the DNA TGCAGTGCAATGACAGGGGCCCCCTACAATGAGCAGTTCTTC. It codes for CSAMTGAPYNEQFF. V and J are TRBV20-1 and TRBJ2-1; 8 bases are a match to TRBD1. Germline V gives CDR1 DFQATT, CDR2 SNEGSKA (reference sequence). Trimming took 6 bases from V and 2 from J; bases not matched to a gene: 6. The CDR3 has 14 residues.

This sequence joins TRBV20-1 and TRBJ2-7; D unresolved. The CDR3 is 13 residues long. Looked up from germline, CDR1 is DFQATT and CDR2 is SNEGSKA (reference sequence). Trimming stripped 5 bases from V and 0 bases from J, with 11 bases between. The CDR3 loop is CSAPTSPSYEQYF. The DNA of the CDR3 is TGCAGTGCTCCAACCTCCCCCTCCTACGAGCAGTACTTC.

This clonotype was detected only a few times. The chain has TRBV5-1 and TRBJ2-5, with D possibly being TRBD2 (6 bases). Per germline, CDR1 SGHRS and CDR2 YFSETQ. This CDR3 has 14 residues. The V end was cut by 1 base, the J end by 4 bases, with 11 bases between. The CDR3 DNA reads TGCGCCAGCAGCTTGCCAAGGCGGGGAGAGACCCAGTACTTC. It encodes CASSLPRRGETQYF.

V gene TRBV4-3 combines with J gene TRBJ1-2, with D perhaps TRBD1 (6 bases). V lost 0 bases to trimming and J lost 11 bases, with 13 bases between them. The CDR3 is made up of 13 amino acids. From germline, CDR1 is LGHNA and CDR2 YSLEER. CDR3 in amino acids: CASSQDWPGEYTF. The CDR3 nucleotides read TGCGCCAGCAGCCAAGATTGGCCAGGGGAGTACACCTTC.

The gene calls are TRBV7-2 and TRBJ2-3; possibly TRBD2 for D (7 bases). This CDR3 has 15 residues. The ends were cut back, 7 bases at V and 1 base at J, with 15 bases in the middle. From germline, CDR1 is SGHTA and CDR2 FQGNSA. The CDR3 region has the DNA TGTGCCAGCAACGCCCGGGGGGCTCGCACAGATACGCAGTATTTT. It codes for CASNARGARTDTQYF.

The CDR3 protein is CASSYYGGGRALFNEQFF. CDR3 nucleotide sequence: TGTGCCAGCAGTTACTACGGAGGCGGGAGGGCCTTATTTAATGAGCAGTTCTTC. The chain carries TRBV6-2 or TRBV6-3 and TRBJ2-1; the match to TRBD2 covers 9 bases. The CDR3 consists of 18 residues. With V trimmed by 1 base and J by 7 bases, 14 bases remained unmatched. Looked up from germline, CDR1 is MNHEY and CDR2 is SVGEGT.

This clonotype was detected many times. The germline gene is not matched at one end of the junction; a read error may be the cause. The chain uses TRBV5-1 and TRBJ1-4; TRBD1 agrees at 8 bases. The CDR3 extends over 14 amino acids. Germline V gives CDR1 SGHRS, CDR2 YFSETQ. CDR3 amino acids: CASSLGQGGEKLFF. DNA for the CDR3: TGTGCCAGCAGCCTCGGACAGGGCGGGGAAAAACTGTTTTTT.

The CDR3 coding sequence is TGCGCCAGCAGCTTGCGGTCCGGGACAGGGAACACCGGGGAGCTGTTTTTT. It codes for CASSLRSGTGNTGELFF. The genes are TRBV5-1 and TRBJ2-2, with 8 bases identical to TRBD1. CDR3 length equals 17 residues. Germline lookup yields CDR1 SGHRS and CDR2 YFSETQ. V was pared by 1 base and J by 1 base, with 6 bases of the junction left unmatched.

In its sample, this clonotype was seen a few times. The J gene is TRBJ2-1, the V gene TRBV20-1; TRBD2 matches 13 bases. CDR1 is DFQATT, CDR2 SNEGSKA, per germline (reference sequence). CDR3 length: 16 amino acids. The CDR3 reads CSDRTPGLAGTNEQFF. Written as DNA, the CDR3 is TGCAGCGATCGAACACCGGGACTAGCGGGGACAAATGAGCAGTTCTTC.

This clonotype was detected many times. This chain joins TRBV7-2 and TRBJ2-7; D not certain. In germline, CDR1 is SGHTA, CDR2 FQGNSA. V shed 5 bases and J shed 1 base, with 15 bases lying between them. The CDR3 consists of 15 residues. CDR3 residues: CASSPNPRASYEQYF. In DNA, the CDR3 is TGTGCCAGCAGCCCCAATCCTCGGGCTTCCTACGAGCAGTACTTC.

This clonotype was seen many times. V is TRBV12-3 or TRBV12-4 and J is TRBJ2-5; D remains ambiguous. Trimming pared 6 bases from V and 3 bases from J, leaving 5 bases between. The length of the CDR3 is 11 residues. As DNA, the CDR3 is TGTGCCAGCAGACTGGAAGAGACCCAGTACTTC. Translating gives CASRLEETQYF.

The CDR3 region is CASSETSGANVLTF. CDR3 DNA: TGTGCCAGCAGTGAAACCTCTGGGGCCAACGTCCTGACTTTC. The rearrangement links TRBV6-1 to TRBJ2-6; D gene uncertain. Germline loops: CDR1 MNHNS, CDR2 SASEGT. The length of the CDR3 is 14 residues. Between the trimmed V and J ends, which lost 2 bases and 0 bases, there was a span of 2 bases.